A single sample is the source of the 32 T cell receptor beta chains below, sequenced in a study of T cells expressing NK-cell markers. TCRdb re-called the 5' RACE reads, yielding one record per CDR3 amino acid sequence without DNA. Listed are 130,000 to 150,000 distinct CDR3 sequences; more than 10% falls within the top ten. The sequenced material came from blood T cells: a sorted CD56 or NKG2C T cell subset, CD4+ or CD8+ T cells, or bulk PBMC T cells (not recorded which). The receptors here all came from a man younger than 35 in good health.

This chain uses TRBV19 with TRBJ2-2; TCRdb gives TRBD2 as the D gene, but with no DNA this cannot be confirmed. This CDR3 has 15 amino acids. Germline assignment: CDR1 LNHDA and CDR2 SQIVND (reference sequence). This CDR3 is CATGGGVTNTGELFF.

The chain combines TRBV25-1 with TRBJ1-4. This CDR3 comprises 12 residues. CDR1 MGHDK and CDR2 SYGVNS come from the germline V gene. CDR3 amino acids: CASSEYNEKLFF.

The CDR3 region is CASSGGVEWSTDTQYF. The chain links TRBV9 to TRBJ2-3; TCRdb names TRBD2, which stays unverified in the absence of DNA. The CDR3 spans 16 residues. Germline values: CDR1 SGDLS, CDR2 YYNGEE.

The V gene is TRBV27, the J gene TRBJ2-3; TCRdb's D call, TRBD2, is unchecked because there is no DNA. The CDR3 runs 16 residues. Germline CDR1 and CDR2: MNHEY and SMNVEV (reference sequence). The CDR3 loop reads CASNSLAGGGADTQYF.

J is TRBJ2-4 and V is TRBV19; lacking DNA, the TRBD1 call made by TCRdb goes unchecked. Germline V lookup: CDR1 LNHDA, CDR2 SQIVND (reference sequence). CDR3 length equals 14 residues. CDR3: CASSYRGAKNIQYF.

The rearrangement uses TRBV6-1 and TRBJ2-1; TCRdb's D call of TRBD1 is untestable without DNA. Germline V CDR1 and CDR2: MNHNS, SASEGT. The CDR3 has 14 amino acids. CDR3 residues: CASSKGGLNNEQFF.

Here the CDR3 reads CSVALPGNTEAFF. The chain recombines TRBV29-1 with TRBJ1-1. The CDR3 extends over 13 amino acids. From germline, CDR1 is SQVTM and CDR2 ANQGSEA.

J is TRBJ1-5 and V is TRBV20-1; TCRdb designates TRBD1, a call that cannot be tested without DNA. The germline V gene has CDR1 DFQATT and CDR2 SNEGSKA (reference sequence). The CDR3 length is 15 residues. The CDR3 spells CSARTGAASNQPQHF.

The chain combines TRBV28 with TRBJ1-5; TCRdb's D call, TRBD1, is unchecked because there is no DNA. The germline gives CDR1 MDHEN, CDR2 SYDVKM. The CDR3 extends over 14 amino acids. The CDR3 loop reads CASSLTGYNQPQHF.

The genes are TRBV12-3 or TRBV12-4 and TRBJ2-1. The CDR3 runs to 14 residues. The CDR3 sequence: CASRRLDAYNEQFF.

This chain links TRBV5-1 with TRBJ2-7; TCRdb picks TRBD1, but there is no DNA to check that call. The CDR3 spans 15 residues. CDR1 and CDR2 from the germline V gene are SGHRS and YFSETQ. This chain's CDR3 is CASSLPGTGRNEQYF.

The chain is built from TRBV7-2 and TRBJ1-2; TCRdb's D gene call, TRBD1, goes unchecked for lack of DNA. CDR3 length equals 13 residues. Germline V gene lookup returns CDR1 SGHTA and CDR2 FQGNSA. CDR3 in amino acids: CASSLSTGAGYTF.

The J gene is TRBJ2-1, the V gene TRBV12-5; TCRdb names TRBD1, which stays unverified in the absence of DNA. The CDR3 consists of 13 residues. Germline CDR1 reads LGHNT; CDR2 reads FRNRAP. CDR3 protein: CATNQGDHNEQFF.

This sequence joins TRBV7-2 and TRBJ1-5; TCRdb's D call, TRBD1, is unchecked because there is no DNA. The germline CDR1 and CDR2 sequences are SGHTA and FQGNSA. The CDR3 has 15 residues. The CDR3 protein is CASSLADRGSQPQHF.

The chain recombines TRBV2 with TRBJ2-1. Per germline, CDR1 SNHLY and CDR2 FYNNEI. The length of the CDR3 is 16 residues. CDR3 loop: CASSGSAGRSYNEQFF.

The chain recombines TRBV3-1 with TRBJ2-1; lacking DNA, the TRBD2 call made by TCRdb goes unchecked. The CDR3 has 15 amino acids. Germline V lookup: CDR1 LGHDT, CDR2 YNNKEL (reference sequence). The CDR3: CASTPGTSVIHEQFF.

The J gene is TRBJ2-5, the V gene TRBV15; TCRdb gives TRBD1 as the D gene, but with no DNA this cannot be confirmed. The CDR3 runs 14 residues. The germline V gene has CDR1 LNHNV and CDR2 YYDKDF (reference sequence). The CDR3 spells CATSRGLLGETQYF.

This chain uses TRBV20-1 with TRBJ2-1; without DNA, the TCRdb call of TRBD2 cannot be checked. Germline loops: CDR1 DFQATT, CDR2 SNEGSKA (reference sequence). The CDR3 sequence is 13 residues long. CDR3: CSAEPRETNEQFF.

The chain employs TRBV11-2 and TRBJ2-5. Per the germline V gene, CDR1 is SGHAT and CDR2 is FQNNGV. The length of the CDR3 is 17 residues. CDR3 sequence: CASSLVLAVERQETQYF.

The genes are TRBV6-2 or TRBV6-3 and TRBJ2-1; the D call from TCRdb, TRBD2, cannot be confirmed without DNA. Germline V gene sequence: CDR1 MNHEY, CDR2 SVGEGT. The CDR3 extends over 16 amino acids. This CDR3 reads CASSGGWREGRNEQFF.

The CDR3 reads CASSKVAPPGETQYF. The chain carries TRBV21-1 and TRBJ2-5; TCRdb designates TRBD2, a call that cannot be tested without DNA. TRBV21-1 is reported as a pseudogene. The CDR3 consists of 15 residues.

This chain links TRBV12-3 or TRBV12-4 with TRBJ2-1; as DNA is missing, the TRBD1 call by TCRdb cannot be tested. The CDR3 covers 13 residues. The CDR3 sequence is CASSYETANEQFF.

CDR3: CASSEQGLLNYGYTF. The V and J genes are TRBV27 and TRBJ1-2; TCRdb gives TRBD1 as the D gene, but with no DNA this cannot be confirmed. Looked up from germline, CDR1 is MNHEY and CDR2 is SMNVEV (reference sequence). CDR3 length: 15 residues.

The rearrangement uses TRBV30 and TRBJ1-1. This CDR3 is built from 13 residues. Germline CDR1 GTSNPN, CDR2 SVGIG (reference sequence). CDR3 amino acids: CAWSVLTVTEAFF.

V is TRBV4-1 and J is TRBJ1-4. Germline-derived CDR1 and CDR2 are MGHRA and YSYEKL. There are 13 residues in the CDR3. This CDR3 reads CASSPNPIFELFF.

J is TRBJ2-5 and V is TRBV12-3 or TRBV12-4. This CDR3 comprises 12 residues. This CDR3 is CASSPTKVDQYF.

The J gene is TRBJ1-4, the V gene TRBV19. The CDR3 consists of 11 residues. Germline values: CDR1 LNHDA, CDR2 SQIVND (reference sequence). The CDR3 region is CASAVRRKLFF.

The V call is TRBV11-2, the J call TRBJ2-5; the TCRdb D gene call, TRBD1, has no DNA to confirm it. Germline V lookup: CDR1 SGHAT, CDR2 FQNNGV. The CDR3 runs 15 residues. The CDR3 spells CASSPPGKRGETQYF.

The V and J genes are TRBV3-1 and TRBJ2-1; the D call from TCRdb, TRBD2, cannot be confirmed without DNA. The length of the CDR3 is 16 residues. CDR1 is LGHDT and CDR2 is YNNKEL in the germline V gene (reference sequence). The CDR3: CASSQVLAGAFNEQFF.

The chain recombines TRBV29-1 with TRBJ1-1. Germline V CDR1 and CDR2: SQVTM, ANQGSEA. The CDR3 has 12 residues. The chain's CDR3 is CSVEELNTEAFF.

This chain uses TRBV5-1 with TRBJ2-5; TCRdb's assignment of TRBD2 cannot be checked, as there is no DNA. This CDR3 spans 15 amino acids. Germline V gene data show CDR1 as SGHRS and CDR2 as YFSETQ. The CDR3 is CASSQGLAVQETQYF.

V is TRBV5-5 and J is TRBJ2-7; the D call from TCRdb, TRBD2, cannot be confirmed without DNA. The CDR3 contains 13 residues. CDR1 SGHKS and CDR2 YYEKEE come from the germline V gene (reference sequence). This CDR3 reads CASSPSSSGEQYF.